The present TCR beta chain was sequenced within a study of blood T cell repertoires in COVID-19. The table came from immunoSEQ multiplex PCR; TCRdb's copy has only in-frame clones and leaves some out. The sample carries fewer than 250,000 clones, about 90% recorded once. Participants were aged about 18 to 100 years from about 25 US areas. In assigning cohorts, the study relied on participant-reported clinical history. The origin of this receptor is a man aged 50 to 60 who had been exposed to COVID-19. Source material: PBMCs or T cells enriched from blood (not recorded which).

CDR3 in DNA: TGTGCCAGCAGTCCCCCGACAGGGAGAAGCACTGAAGCTTTCTTT. Translated, it gives CASSPPTGRSTEAFF. The rearrangement links TRBV28 to TRBJ1-1; 7 bases match TRBD1. CDR3 length equals 15 residues. The germline V gene encodes CDR1 MDHEN and CDR2 SYDVKM. V shed 5 bases and J 4 bases; nucleotides not matched to a gene: 10. The full variable domain, completed using reference TRBV28 and TRBJ1-1, is DVKVTQSSRYLVKRTGEKVFLECVQDMDHENMFWYRQDPGLGLRLIYFSYDVKMKEKGDIPEGYSVSREKKERFSLILESASTNQTSMYLCASSPPTGRSTEAFFGQGTRLTVV.